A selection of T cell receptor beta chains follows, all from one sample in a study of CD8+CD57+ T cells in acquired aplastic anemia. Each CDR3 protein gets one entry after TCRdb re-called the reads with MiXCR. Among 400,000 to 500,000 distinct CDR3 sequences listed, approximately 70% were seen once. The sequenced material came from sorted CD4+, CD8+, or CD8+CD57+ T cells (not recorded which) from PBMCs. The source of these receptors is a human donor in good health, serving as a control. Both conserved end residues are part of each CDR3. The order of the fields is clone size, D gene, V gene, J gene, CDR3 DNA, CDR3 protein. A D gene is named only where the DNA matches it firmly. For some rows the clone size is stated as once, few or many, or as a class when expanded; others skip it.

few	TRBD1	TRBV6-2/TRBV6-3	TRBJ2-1	TGTGCCAGCAGGGCTTACAGGGGCAGGGGATCCTACAATGAGCAGTTCTTC	CASRAYRGRGSYNEQFF
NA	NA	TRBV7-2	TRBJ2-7	TGTGCCAGCAGACCCTCCAAGGGCGAGGACGGGCAGTACTTC	CASRPSKGEDGQYF
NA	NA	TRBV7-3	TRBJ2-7	TGTGCCAGCAGCGCGGAGAGGTCCTACGAGCAGTACTTC	CASSAERSYEQYF
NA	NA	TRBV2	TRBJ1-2	TGTGCCAGCAGCCGCCGCGGTTTAATGGGCGATAACTATGGCTACACCTTC	CASSRRGLMGDNYGYTF
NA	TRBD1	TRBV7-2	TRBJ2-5	TGTGCCAGCAGCCCATGGACAGGGGGTACCCAGTACTTC	CASSPWTGGTQYF
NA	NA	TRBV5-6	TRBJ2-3	TGTGCCAGCAGCCCGTGGCGGGGTAGAAGCACAGATACGCAGTATTTT	CASSPWRGRSTDTQYF
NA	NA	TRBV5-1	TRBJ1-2	TGCGCCAGCAGCCCCGACGTGACAGGTTACTATGGCTACACCTTC	CASSPDVTGYYGYTF
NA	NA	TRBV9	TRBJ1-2	TGTGCCAGCAGCCAATTGACCGGGGGGAGGGCTAACTTAGGGGGCTACACCTTC	CASSQLTGGRANLGGYTF
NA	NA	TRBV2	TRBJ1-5	TGTGCCAGCAGCCAACTCGGGAATCAGCGACAGCATTTT	CASSQLGNQRQHF
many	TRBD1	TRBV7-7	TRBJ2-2	TGTGCCAGCAGCCGTATTACAGGGGGCGAAGCCGGGGAGCTGTTTTTT	CASSRITGGEAGELFF
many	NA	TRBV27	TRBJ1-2	TGTGCCAGCAGTTCGGTAAACAGCTATGGCTACACCTTC	CASSSVNSYGYTF
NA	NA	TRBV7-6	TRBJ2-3	TGTGCCAGCAGCTTCGACAGGCCTAACAATGAAGCGTTGTATTTT	CASSFDRPNNEALYF
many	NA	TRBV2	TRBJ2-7	TGTGCCAGCAGTCAGGGTTTCGGCTCCTACGAGCAGTACTTC	CASSQGFGSYEQYF
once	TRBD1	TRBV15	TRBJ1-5	TGTGCCACCAGCAGAGATAAGAGGGACAGGGGTCCTGGGAGCAATCAGCCCCAGCATTTT	CATSRDKRDRGPGSNQPQHF
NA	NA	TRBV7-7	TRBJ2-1	NA	CASSLRCEQYFGPFF
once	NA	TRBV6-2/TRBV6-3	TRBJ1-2	TGTGCCAACAGTTACGAGAAGTACTGTGGCCACACCTTC	CANSYEKYCGHTF